The 22 T cell receptor beta chains below come from one sample, sequenced in a study of CD8+ T cells in alopecia areata. Sample treatment: oral pan-JAK inhibitor, 5-10 mg twice daily. RNA was isolated and reverse transcribed to cDNA, the sequencing template. Here immunoSEQ multiplex PCR was the method, and the copy in TCRdb shows in-frame clones only, minus some. The table has fewer than 250,000 clones, approximately 38% seen once; the top ten hold more than 0.4%. The sequencing used CD4+ T cells sorted from blood, collected at roughly week 30, from a patient treated with tofacitinib. These receptors originate from a human donor with alopecia areata.

This chain joins TRBV9 and TRBJ2-5; D possibly corresponds to TRBD2 (6 bases). Germline-derived CDR1 and CDR2 are SGDLS and YYNGEE. V lost 7 bases and J lost 5, with 21 bases in between. This CDR3 region has 15 residues. Here the CDR3 reads CASSRGLRTEETQYF. As DNA, the CDR3 is TGTGCCAGCTCGAGGGGACTCAGGACGGAGGAGACCCAGTACTTC.

The chain is built from TRBV5-1 and TRBJ2-3; no clear D. Trimming pared 4 bases from V and 4 bases from J, leaving 10 bases between. Germline assignment: CDR1 SGHRS and CDR2 YFSETQ. CDR3 size: 13 residues. The CDR3 coding sequence is TGCGCCAGCAGCAACACCCAGGCAGATACGCAGTATTTT. Its protein product is CASSNTQADTQYF.

This clone was detected once. The rearrangement joins TRBV7-2 to TRBJ1-2, with a tentative D call TRBD1 (6 bases). CDR1 is SGHTA and CDR2 is FQGNSA in the germline V gene. The CDR3 contains 16 residues. The V end was cut by 1 base, the J end by 2 bases, with 14 bases between. The CDR3 here is CASSLGRGGRNYGYTF. The CDR3 DNA sequence: TGTGCCAGCAGCTTAGGACGTGGGGGGCGGAACTATGGCTACACCTTC.

This clone was seen a handful of times. The V call is TRBV6-5, the J call TRBJ1-1; D is unresolved. V lost 2 bases and J lost 7, with 11 bases in between. The CDR3 spans 13 residues. CDR1 is MNHEY and CDR2 is SVGAGI in the germline V gene. The CDR3 DNA is TGTGCCAGCAGTTACAGGAGGACCGATGAAGCTTTCTTT. Translating it yields CASSYRRTDEAFF.

This chain uses TRBV19 with TRBJ1-4, with a tentative D call TRBD1 (6 bases). This CDR3 spans 16 amino acids. The V gene lost 6 bases and the J gene lost 5 bases, with 19 bases spanning the gap. Germline V CDR1 and CDR2: LNHDA, SQIVND (reference sequence). The CDR3 DNA follows: TGTGCCAGTAGCAAGGCTGCCGGGGGCGGAAATGAAAAACTGTTTTTT. Translation gives CASSKAAGGGNEKLFF. The complete variable domain, with remaining parts taken from reference TRBV19 and TRBJ1-4, reads DGGITQSPKYLFRKEGQNVTLSCEQNLNHDAMYWYRQDPGQGLRLIYYSQIVNDFQKGDIAEGYSVSREKKESFPLTVTSAQKNPTAFYLCASSKAAGGGNEKLFFGSGTQLSVL.

The chain uses TRBV29-1 and TRBJ1-1, with TRBD1 identical over 7 bases. CDR1 and CDR2 (germline): SQVTM, ANQGSEA. The CDR3 extends over 13 amino acids. Trimming took 7 bases from V and 4 from J; bases not matched to a gene: 9. CDR3 residues: CSGYRGWGTEAFF. CDR3 DNA: TGCAGCGGCTACAGGGGTTGGGGCACTGAAGCTTTCTTT.

The rearrangement joins TRBV18 to TRBJ1-1; no clear D gene. The germline V gene has CDR1 KGHSH and CDR2 LQKENI. This CDR3 contains 13 residues. Trimming took off 0 bases at V and 7 bases at J, with 9 bases between the two ends. This CDR3 reads CASSPPGHFEAFF. DNA of the CDR3: TGTGCCAGCTCACCACCAGGCCATTTTGAAGCTTTCTTT.

This clone appeared a few times. This chain joins TRBV27 and TRBJ2-1; D remains unclear. This CDR3 region has 17 residues. Germline V gene sequence: CDR1 MNHEY, CDR2 SMNVEV (reference sequence). Trimming removed 5 bases at V and 5 bases at J, with 22 bases between. The DNA for the CDR3 is TGTGCCAGCAGTCTACGAACTCCCTTGGTGGGCCACAATGAGCAGTTCTTC. It yields the protein CASSLRTPLVGHNEQFF.

This clone was counted a single time. The chain has TRBV7-6 and TRBJ2-7; D gene uncertain. Per the germline V gene, CDR1 is SGHVS and CDR2 is FNYEAQ. V was clipped by 6 bases and J by 6 bases, with 12 bases between them. This CDR3 contains 12 residues. CDR3 nucleotides: TGTGCCAGCAGTAAAGTAGCCGGCGAGCAGTACTTC. It yields the protein CASSKVAGEQYF.

This clone came up a few times. The gene calls are TRBV18 and TRBJ1-5; 7 bases agree with TRBD1. After removal of 5 bases from V and 7 bases from J, the junction contained 5 bases not matched to a gene. CDR1 and CDR2 from the germline V gene are KGHSH and LQKENI. The CDR3 consists of 13 residues. CDR3 in amino acids: CASSTGTDQPQHF. The CDR3 DNA reads TGTGCCAGCTCAACAGGGACAGACCAGCCCCAGCATTTT.

The chain employs TRBV7-2 and TRBJ2-5; D assignment may be TRBD1 or TRBD2 (6 bases each). CDR3 length equals 16 residues. CDR1 and CDR2 (germline): SGHTA, FQGNSA. V was pared by 5 bases and J by 4 bases, with 20 bases between. The CDR3, as DNA: TGTGCCAGCAGCCACGGGGGCAGGGGAGTAGGAGAGACCCAGTACTTC. Translation: CASSHGGRGVGETQYF. Complete variable domain (other parts from reference TRBV7-2 and TRBJ2-5): GAGVSQSPSNKVTEKGKDVELRCDPISGHTALYWYRQSLGQGLEFLIYFQGNSAPDKSGLPSDRFSAERTGGSVSTLTIQRTQQEDSAVYLCASSHGGRGVGETQYFGPGTRLLVL.

The rearrangement links TRBV9 to TRBJ2-2, with 8 bases aligning to TRBD2. Germline CDR1 reads SGDLS; CDR2 reads YYNGEE. The J segment lost 10 bases and the V segment lost 1 base, leaving 6 bases of the junction unmatched. CDR3 length: 14 residues. CDR3 region: CASSVWIAGTELFF. The CDR3 region has the DNA TGTGCCAGCAGCGTATGGATAGCGGGAACGGAGCTGTTTTTT.

About this clone itself: A much more abundant neighbour one base away suggests this may be a read error. The chain is built from TRBV7-6 and TRBJ2-5; D uncertain. The CDR3 spans 11 residues. Trimming stripped 1 base from V and 4 bases from J, with 1 base between. Germline CDR1 SGHVS, CDR2 FNYEAQ. The CDR3 coding sequence is TGTGCCAGCAGCTTAGTAGAGACCCAGTACTTC. This translates into CASSLVETQYF.

The V and J genes are TRBV5-1 and TRBJ2-5; tentative D call: TRBD1 (6 bases). V gave up 5 bases and J gave up 0 bases, with 11 bases separating them. The CDR3 covers 14 residues. Germline CDR1 reads SGHRS; CDR2 reads YFSETQ. The CDR3 DNA follows: TGCGCCAGCAGTCCGGGACATAACCAAGAGACCCAGTACTTC. Translation gives CASSPGHNQETQYF. Together with reference TRBV5-1 and TRBJ2-5, the CDR3 gives the full variable domain: KAGVTQTPRYLIKTRGQQVTLSCSPISGHRSVSWYQQTPGQGLQFLFEYFSETQRNKGNFPGRFSGRQFSNSRSEMNVSTLELGDSALYLCASSPGHNQETQYFGPGTRLLVL.

This clone was detected only a few times. The chain couples TRBV7-6 to TRBJ1-1; D is unresolved. V was trimmed by 2 bases and J by 3 bases, leaving 16 bases between them. The CDR3 has 16 residues. Germline V gene data show CDR1 as SGHVS and CDR2 as FNYEAQ. CDR3 sequence reads: CASSLSPGMWDTEAFF. The DNA for the CDR3 is TGTGCCAGCAGCTTAAGCCCGGGGATGTGGGACACTGAAGCTTTCTTT.

V is TRBV5-1 and J is TRBJ2-7; 7 nucleotides align to TRBD1. CDR3 length equals 14 residues. Looked up from germline, CDR1 is SGHRS and CDR2 is YFSETQ. V was pared by 2 bases and J by 2 bases, with 4 bases of the junction left unmatched. CDR3 protein: CASSFGQETYEQYF. As DNA, the CDR3 is TGCGCCAGCAGCTTTGGACAGGAGACCTACGAGCAGTACTTC. Together with reference TRBV5-1 and TRBJ2-7, the CDR3 gives the full variable domain: KAGVTQTPRYLIKTRGQQVTLSCSPISGHRSVSWYQQTPGQGLQFLFEYFSETQRNKGNFPGRFSGRQFSNSRSEMNVSTLELGDSALYLCASSFGQETYEQYFGPGTRLTVT.

This clone showed up just a few times. The J gene is TRBJ2-7, the V gene TRBV30; 7 positions match TRBD1. Unmatched junction bases numbered 6, after V lost 3 bases and J lost 1 base. From germline, CDR1 is GTSNPN and CDR2 SVGIG (reference sequence). The CDR3 contains 14 residues. The CDR3 DNA sequence: TGTGCCTGGAGGGTCCCGGGACAGTCCTACGAGCAGTACTTC. Its translation is CAWRVPGQSYEQYF.

This clone was seen only a few times. The rearrangement uses TRBV14 and TRBJ1-1; no definite D call. CDR3 length equals 11 residues. V lost 4 bases and J lost 7, with 7 bases in between. Looked up from germline, CDR1 is SGHDN and CDR2 is FVKESK. The CDR3 here is CASSRSGEAFF. CDR3 in DNA: TGTGCCAGCAGCCGCTCCGGTGAAGCTTTCTTT.

The chain joins TRBV10-2 to TRBJ1-5; 9 bases map to TRBD1. The CDR3 consists of 14 residues. Germline CDR1 and CDR2: WSHSY and SAAADI. J lost 6 bases, V lost 2 bases, and 2 bases had no gene match. Here the CDR3 reads CASSETDRGQPQHF. The CDR3 coding sequence is TGCGCCAGCAGTGAGACGGACAGGGGTCAGCCCCAGCATTTT.

In this sample, this clone turned up a few times. The rearrangement joins TRBV29-1 to TRBJ2-7; D not certain. Trimming pared 3 bases from V and 0 bases from J, leaving 15 bases between. CDR1 is SQVTM, CDR2 ANQGSEA, per germline. The CDR3 sequence is 15 residues long. CDR3 sequence (DNA): TGCAGCGTTGATGGATTAGGATCTTCCTCCTACGAGCAGTACTTC. Protein sequence: CSVDGLGSSSYEQYF.

The V gene is TRBV18, the J gene TRBJ2-4; 7 bases align to TRBD1. CDR1 and CDR2 from the germline V gene are KGHSH and LQKENI. The length of the CDR3 is 13 residues. With V trimmed by 6 bases and J by 8 bases, 7 bases remained unmatched. The CDR3 nucleotides are TGTGCCAGCTCCCATTCCCAGGGGGACATTCAGTACTTC. The encoded protein is CASSHSQGDIQYF.

The V gene is TRBV9, the J gene TRBJ1-3, with D possibly being TRBD1 (5 bases). Between the trimmed V and J ends, which lost 0 bases and 2 bases, there was a span of 12 bases. From germline, CDR1 is SGDLS and CDR2 YYNGEE. CDR3 length: 16 amino acids. Here the CDR3 reads CASSVAQGGTGNTIYF. CDR3 in DNA: TGTGCCAGCAGCGTAGCCCAGGGCGGCACTGGAAACACCATATATTTT.